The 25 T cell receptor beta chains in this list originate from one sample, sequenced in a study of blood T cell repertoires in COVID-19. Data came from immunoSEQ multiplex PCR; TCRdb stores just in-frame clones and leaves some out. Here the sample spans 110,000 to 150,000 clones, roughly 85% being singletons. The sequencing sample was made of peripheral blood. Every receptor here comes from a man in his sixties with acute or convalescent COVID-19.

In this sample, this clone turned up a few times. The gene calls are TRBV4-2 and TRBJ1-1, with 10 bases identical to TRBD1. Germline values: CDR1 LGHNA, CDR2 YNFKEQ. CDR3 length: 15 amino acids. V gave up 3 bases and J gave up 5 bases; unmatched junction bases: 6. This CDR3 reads CASSQRQGALTEAFF. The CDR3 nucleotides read TGTGCCAGCAGCCAGAGACAGGGGGCGCTTACTGAAGCTTTCTTT.

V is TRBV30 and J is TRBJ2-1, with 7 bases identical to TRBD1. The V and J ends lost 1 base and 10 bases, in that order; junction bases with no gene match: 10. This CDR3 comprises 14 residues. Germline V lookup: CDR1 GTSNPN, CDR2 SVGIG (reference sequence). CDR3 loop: CAWSGKGARKEQFF. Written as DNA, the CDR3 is TGTGCCTGGAGTGGTAAGGGGGCCCGGAAAGAGCAGTTCTTC.

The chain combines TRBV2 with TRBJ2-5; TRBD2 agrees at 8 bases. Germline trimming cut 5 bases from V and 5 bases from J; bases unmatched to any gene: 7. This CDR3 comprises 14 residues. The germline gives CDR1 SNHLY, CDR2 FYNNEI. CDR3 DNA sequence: TGTGCCAGCAGTCCTAGCGGGCTGTTGGAGACCCAGTACTTC. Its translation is CASSPSGLLETQYF.

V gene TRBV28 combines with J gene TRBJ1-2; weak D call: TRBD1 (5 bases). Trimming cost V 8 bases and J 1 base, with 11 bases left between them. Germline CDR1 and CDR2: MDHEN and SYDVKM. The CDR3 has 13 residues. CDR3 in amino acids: CASAAGGNYGYTF. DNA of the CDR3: TGTGCCAGCGCGGCCGGGGGTAACTATGGCTACACCTTC.

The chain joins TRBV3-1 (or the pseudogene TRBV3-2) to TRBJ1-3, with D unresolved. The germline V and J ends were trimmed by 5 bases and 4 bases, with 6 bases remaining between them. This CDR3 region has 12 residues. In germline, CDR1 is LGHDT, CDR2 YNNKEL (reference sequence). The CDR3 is CASSTEGNTIYF. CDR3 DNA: TGTGCCAGCAGCACAGAAGGAAACACCATATATTTT.

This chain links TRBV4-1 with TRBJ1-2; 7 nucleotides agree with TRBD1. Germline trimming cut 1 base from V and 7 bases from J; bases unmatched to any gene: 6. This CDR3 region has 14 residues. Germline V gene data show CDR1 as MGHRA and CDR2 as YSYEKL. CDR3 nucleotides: TGCGCCAGCAGCCAAGCCGGGACAGAGCCTGGCTACACCTTC. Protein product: CASSQAGTEPGYTF.

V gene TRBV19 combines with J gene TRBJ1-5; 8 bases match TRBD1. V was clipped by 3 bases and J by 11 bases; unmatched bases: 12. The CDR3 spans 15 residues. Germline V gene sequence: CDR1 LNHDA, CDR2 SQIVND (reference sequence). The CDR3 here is CASSMTGAVIEAQHF. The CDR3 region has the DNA TGTGCCAGTAGTATGACAGGGGCCGTAATTGAGGCCCAGCATTTT.

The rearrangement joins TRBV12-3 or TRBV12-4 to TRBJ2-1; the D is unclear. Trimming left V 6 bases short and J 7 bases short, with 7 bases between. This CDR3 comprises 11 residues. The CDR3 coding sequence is TGTGCCAGCAGCCTCGGTAATGAGCAGTTCTTC. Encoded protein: CASSLGNEQFF.

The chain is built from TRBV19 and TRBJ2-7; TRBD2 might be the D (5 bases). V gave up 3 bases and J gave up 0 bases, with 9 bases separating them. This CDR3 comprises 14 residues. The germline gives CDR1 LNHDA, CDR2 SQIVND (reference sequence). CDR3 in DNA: TGTGCCAGTAGTATGCCCGGGGACTCCTACGAGCAGTACTTC. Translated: CASSMPGDSYEQYF.

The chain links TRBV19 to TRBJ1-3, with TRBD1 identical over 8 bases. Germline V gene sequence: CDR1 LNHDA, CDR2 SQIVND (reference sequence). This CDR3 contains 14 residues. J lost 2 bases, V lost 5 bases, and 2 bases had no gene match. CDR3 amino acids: CASSPDRAGNTIYF. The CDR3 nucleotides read TGTGCCAGTAGTCCGGACAGGGCTGGAAACACCATATATTTT.

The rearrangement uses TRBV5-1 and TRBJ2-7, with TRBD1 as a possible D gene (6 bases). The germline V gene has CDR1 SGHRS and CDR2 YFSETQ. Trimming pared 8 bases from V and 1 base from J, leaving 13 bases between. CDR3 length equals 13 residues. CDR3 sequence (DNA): TGCGCCAGTACCGTAACAGGGTCCTACGAGCAGTACTTC. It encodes CASTVTGSYEQYF.

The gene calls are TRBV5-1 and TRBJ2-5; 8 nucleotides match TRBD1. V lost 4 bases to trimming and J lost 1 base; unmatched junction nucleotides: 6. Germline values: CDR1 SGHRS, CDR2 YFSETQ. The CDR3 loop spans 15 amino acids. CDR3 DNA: TGCGCCAGCAGCGACGGACAGGGATTCCAAGAGACCCAGTACTTC. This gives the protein CASSDGQGFQETQYF. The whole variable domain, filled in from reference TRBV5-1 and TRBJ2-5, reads KAGVTQTPRYLIKTRGQQVTLSCSPISGHRSVSWYQQTPGQGLQFLFEYFSETQRNKGNFPGRFSGRQFSNSRSEMNVSTLELGDSALYLCASSDGQGFQETQYFGPGTRLLVL.

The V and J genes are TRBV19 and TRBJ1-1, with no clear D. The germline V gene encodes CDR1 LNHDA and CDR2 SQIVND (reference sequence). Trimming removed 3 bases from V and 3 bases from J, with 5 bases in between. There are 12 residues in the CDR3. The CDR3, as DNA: TGTGCCAGTAGTATGCGAGACACTGAAGCTTTCTTT. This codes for CASSMRDTEAFF.

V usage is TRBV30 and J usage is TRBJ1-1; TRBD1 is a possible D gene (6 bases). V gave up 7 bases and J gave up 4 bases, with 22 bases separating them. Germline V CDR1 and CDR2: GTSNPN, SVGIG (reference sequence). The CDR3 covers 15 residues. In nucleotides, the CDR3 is TGTGCCTTCGAACCTCGCCCCCAGGGGAGCACTGAAGCTTTCTTT. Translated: CAFEPRPQGSTEAFF.

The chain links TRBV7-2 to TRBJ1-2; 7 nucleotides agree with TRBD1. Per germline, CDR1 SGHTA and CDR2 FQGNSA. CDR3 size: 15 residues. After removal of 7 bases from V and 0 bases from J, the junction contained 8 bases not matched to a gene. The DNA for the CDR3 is TGTGCCAGCACCCCAGGGGGAAGGGCTAACTATGGCTACACCTTC. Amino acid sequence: CASTPGGRANYGYTF.

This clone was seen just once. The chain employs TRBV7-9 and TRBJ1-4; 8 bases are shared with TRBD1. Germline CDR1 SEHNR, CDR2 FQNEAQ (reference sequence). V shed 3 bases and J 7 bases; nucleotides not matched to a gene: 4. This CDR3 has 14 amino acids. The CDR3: CASSFGQGSEKLFF. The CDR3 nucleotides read TGTGCCAGCAGCTTCGGACAGGGTAGTGAAAAACTGTTTTTT. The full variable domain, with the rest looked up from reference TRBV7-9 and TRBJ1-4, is DTGVSQNPRHKITKRGQNVTFRCDPISEHNRLYWYRQTLGQGPEFLTYFQNEAQLEKSRLLSDRFSAERPKGSFSTLEIQRTEQGDSAMYLCASSFGQGSEKLFFGSGTQLSVL.

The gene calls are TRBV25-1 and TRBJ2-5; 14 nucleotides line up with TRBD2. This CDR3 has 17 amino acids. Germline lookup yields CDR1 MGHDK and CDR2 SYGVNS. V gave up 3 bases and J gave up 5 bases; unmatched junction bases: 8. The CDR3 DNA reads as TGTGCCAGCAGTGACCCCGGGACTAGCGGGAGTCGCGAGACCCAGTACTTC. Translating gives CASSDPGTSGSRETQYF.

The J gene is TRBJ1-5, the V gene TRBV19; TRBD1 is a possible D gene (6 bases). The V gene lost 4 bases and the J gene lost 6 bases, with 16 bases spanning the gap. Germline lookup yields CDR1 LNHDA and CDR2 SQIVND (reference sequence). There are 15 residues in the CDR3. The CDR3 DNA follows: TGTGCCAGTAGTACTGGGCAGGGGAAGGGTCAGCCCCAGCATTTT. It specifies CASSTGQGKGQPQHF.

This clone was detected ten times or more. CDR3 sequence: CAGKDRGSADTQYF. CDR3 coding DNA: TGTGCCGGAAAGGACAGGGGTTCGGCAGATACGCAGTATTTT. This sequence joins TRBV28 and TRBJ2-3; 9 nucleotides align to TRBD1. Germline CDR1 and CDR2: MDHEN and SYDVKM. This CDR3 is 14 amino acids long. The J segment lost 4 bases and the V segment lost 11 bases, leaving 10 bases of the junction unmatched.

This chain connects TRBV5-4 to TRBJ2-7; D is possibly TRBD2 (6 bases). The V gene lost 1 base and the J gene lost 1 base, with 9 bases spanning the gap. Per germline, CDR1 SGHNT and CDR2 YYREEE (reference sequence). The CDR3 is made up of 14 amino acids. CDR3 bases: TGTGCCAGCAGCTTGAGGACTACTTCCTACGAGCAGTACTTC. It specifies CASSLRTTSYEQYF.

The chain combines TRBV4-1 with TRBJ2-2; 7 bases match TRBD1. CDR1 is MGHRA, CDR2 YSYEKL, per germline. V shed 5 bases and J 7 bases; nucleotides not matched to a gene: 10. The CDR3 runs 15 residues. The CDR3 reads CASSARFQGVGELFF. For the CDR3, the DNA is TGCGCCAGCAGCGCTCGTTTCCAGGGGGTCGGGGAGCTGTTTTTT.

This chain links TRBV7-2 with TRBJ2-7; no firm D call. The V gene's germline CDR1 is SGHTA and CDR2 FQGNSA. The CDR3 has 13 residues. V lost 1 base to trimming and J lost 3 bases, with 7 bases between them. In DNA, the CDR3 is TGTGCCAGCAGCTTAGGTGGCTTCTACGAGCAGTACTTC. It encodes CASSLGGFYEQYF.

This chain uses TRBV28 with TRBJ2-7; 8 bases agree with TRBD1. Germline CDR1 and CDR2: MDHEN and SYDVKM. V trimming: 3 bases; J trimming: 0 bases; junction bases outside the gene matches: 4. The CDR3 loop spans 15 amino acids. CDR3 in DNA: TGTGCCAGCAGTTTTGACAGGGGACTCTCCTACGAGCAGTACTTC. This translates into CASSFDRGLSYEQYF.

CDR3: CASSGGQFYEQYF. CDR3 nucleotide sequence: TGTGCCAGCAGTGGGGGACAGTTCTACGAGCAGTACTTC. The gene calls are TRBV2 and TRBJ2-7; 7 bases are a match to TRBD1. CDR1 SNHLY and CDR2 FYNNEI come from the germline V gene. The CDR3 loop spans 13 amino acids. With V trimmed by 4 bases and J by 3 bases, 3 bases remained unmatched. Filled out from reference TRBV2 and TRBJ2-7, the complete variable domain reads EPEVTQTPSHQVTQMGQEVILRCVPISNHLYFYWYRQILGQKVEFLVSFYNNEISEKSEIFDDQFSVERPDGSNFTLKIRSTKLEDSAMYFCASSGGQFYEQYFGPGTRLTVT.

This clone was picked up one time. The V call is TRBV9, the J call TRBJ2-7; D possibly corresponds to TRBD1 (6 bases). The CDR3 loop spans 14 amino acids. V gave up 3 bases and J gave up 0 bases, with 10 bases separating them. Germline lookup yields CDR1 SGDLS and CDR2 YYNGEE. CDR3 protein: CASSARDNSYEQYF. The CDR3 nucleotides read TGTGCCAGCAGCGCTAGGGACAACTCCTACGAGCAGTACTTC. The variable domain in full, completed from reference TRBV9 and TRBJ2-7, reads DSGVTQTPKHLITATGQRVTLRCSPRSGDLSVYWYQQSLDQGLQFLIQYYNGEERAKGNILERFSAQQFPDLHSELNLSSLELGDSALYFCASSARDNSYEQYFGPGTRLTVT.